This TCR beta chain derives from a study of shared clonotypes between healthy human individuals. This clone has only a few counts. The antigen remains unidentified. The repertoire was sequenced with immunoSEQ multiplex PCR; TCRdb's copy has only in-frame clones and lacks some. The table shows hundreds of thousands of clones, with around 72% occurring only once. The J segment lost 5 bases and the V segment lost 1 base, leaving 7 bases of the junction unmatched. Germline V gene sequence: CDR1 SEHNR, CDR2 FQNEAQ (reference sequence). The CDR3 extends over 16 amino acids. Notes on the study in general: Researchers found naive subsets generally carried larger estimated richness than memory subsets.

The sequencing input was memory CD4+ T cells sorted from blood. Subset given: CD45RA-negative fraction. V gene TRBV7-9 combines with J gene TRBJ2-1, with 8 bases lining up with TRBD2. This clonotype was sampled from a woman aged 25 to 39 in good health. The CDR3 DNA reads as TGTGCCAGCAGCTTAGTTCGAGGACTAGCCAACAATGAGCAGTTCTTC. Translation: CASSLVRGLANNEQFF.